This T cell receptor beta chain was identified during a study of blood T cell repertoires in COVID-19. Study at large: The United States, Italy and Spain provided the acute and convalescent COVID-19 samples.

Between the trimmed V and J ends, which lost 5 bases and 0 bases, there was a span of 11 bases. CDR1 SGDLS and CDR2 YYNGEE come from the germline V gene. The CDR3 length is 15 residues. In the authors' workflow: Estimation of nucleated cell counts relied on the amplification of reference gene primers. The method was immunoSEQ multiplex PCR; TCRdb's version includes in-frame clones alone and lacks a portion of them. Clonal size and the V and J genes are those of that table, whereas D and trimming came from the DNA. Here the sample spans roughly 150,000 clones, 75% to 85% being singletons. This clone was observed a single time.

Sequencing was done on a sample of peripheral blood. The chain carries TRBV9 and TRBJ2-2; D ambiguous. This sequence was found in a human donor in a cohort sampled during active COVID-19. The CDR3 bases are TGTGCCAGCAGTTTTGACACCTCGAACACCGGGGAGCTGTTTTTT. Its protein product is CASSFDTSNTGELFF.